One sample yielded the 3 T cell receptor beta chains listed below, sequenced in a study of blood T cell repertoires in COVID-19. Sequencing used immunoSEQ multiplex PCR; TCRdb keeps in-frame clones, though not all of them. The sample yields around 150,000 clones, 90% seen once. The material sequenced was peripheral blood. These receptors came from a man aged 55 to 70 with active or convalescent COVID-19.

The chain is built from TRBV4-1 and TRBJ2-7; perhaps TRBD2 as D (6 bases). Trimming shortened V by 1 base and J by 4 bases, and 17 bases separated the two germline ends. The CDR3 covers 16 residues. The germline V gene encodes CDR1 MGHRA and CDR2 YSYEKL. CDR3 DNA: TGCGCCAGCAGCCAAGTGGGACGGGAGAATTCATACGAGCAGTACTTC. The encoded protein is CASSQVGRENSYEQYF.

The chain carries TRBV7-2 and TRBJ2-7; TRBD2 matches 8 bases. V dropped 6 bases and J dropped 2; count of bases not matched to a gene: 6. This CDR3 has 14 amino acids. Germline assignment: CDR1 SGHTA and CDR2 FQGNSA. In DNA, the CDR3 is TGTGCCAGCAGGACCGGGACTAGACCCTACGAGCAGTACTTC. Protein sequence: CASRTGTRPYEQYF. The complete variable domain, with remaining parts taken from reference TRBV7-2 and TRBJ2-7, reads GAGVSQSPSNKVTEKGKDVELRCDPISGHTALYWYRQSLGQGLEFLIYFQGNSAPDKSGLPSDRFSAERTGGSVSTLTIQRTQQEDSAVYLCASRTGTRPYEQYFGPGTRLTVT.

The chain recombines TRBV29-1 with TRBJ2-5; TRBD2 agrees at 13 bases. The V segment lost 6 bases and the J segment 2 bases; nucleotides outside the gene matches: 6. Germline CDR1 SQVTM, CDR2 ANQGSEA. The CDR3 runs 15 residues. In DNA form, the CDR3 reads TGCAGCGTCGGTACTAGCGGGGGGGATCAAGAGACCCAGTACTTC. This encodes CSVGTSGGDQETQYF.